The 4 T cell receptor beta chains below all came from one sample that was sequenced in a study of CD8+ T cells in alopecia areata. Time point noted: mouse skin 3 weeks after grafting. It was cDNA, reverse transcribed from extracted RNA, that served as the sequencing template. This table comes from immunoSEQ multiplex PCR, and its TCRdb copy is limited to in-frame clones, with some not included. The sample presents about 1,900 clones, none singletons. Specimen: skin, collected at week 3. Receptor source: a C3H/HeJ mouse with alopecia areata. The strain is characterized by the MHC haplotype H2-k.

By share, this clone counts as medium-sized. These gene names are mouse names. From the germline J gene comes the end of the CDR3, since the read stops 4 residues before it. The chain is built from TRBV19 and TRBJ2-3; 8 bases map to TRBD2. CDR3 length: 15 residues. V was clipped by 1 base and J by 0 bases; unmatched bases: 1. Per the germline V gene, CDR1 is FNHDT and CDR2 is SITEND (reference sequence). The CDR3 bases that were read are TGTGCCAGCAGTATAACTGGGGGTAGTGCAGAA. It codes for CASSITGGSAE. The whole CDR3 is CASSITGGSAETLYF.

By share, this clone counts as medium-sized. Mouse germline and gene names are used. The CDR3 is cut off 4 residues early in the read; its end comes from the germline J gene. The chain recombines TRBV29 with TRBJ1-2; 10 nucleotides align to TRBD1. Looked up from germline, CDR1 is MSHET and CDR2 is SYDVDS. This CDR3 contains 14 residues. The CDR3 DNA, read in part, is TGTGCTAGCAGCAAGGGACAGGGGAGGTCC. Its translation is CASSKGQGRS. The whole CDR3 reads CASSKGQGRSDYTF.

By frequency in the sample, this clone is medium-sized. The listed genes are named as in mouse. The sequence runs out 4 residues before the end of the CDR3; the remainder is reconstructed from the germline J gene. V is TRBV31 and J is TRBJ1-1; TRBD1 aligns across 7 bases. The length of the CDR3 is 14 residues. The V segment lost 0 bases and the J segment 0 bases; nucleotides outside the gene matches: 1. Per germline, CDR1 GKSSPN and CDR2 SITVG. The CDR3 protein is CAWSLDRANTEVFF. The sequenced part of the CDR3 DNA is TGTGCCTGGAGTCTAGACAGGGCAAACACA.

This clone is judged large. The gene symbols are mouse symbols. The read halts 4 residues ahead of the CDR3 end, with the missing end drawn from the germline J gene. The chain uses TRBV19 and TRBJ1-1; D is perhaps TRBD1 (5 bases). V lost 0 bases and J 0 bases, leaving 6 bases between the germline ends. This CDR3 has 14 residues. Germline V gene data show CDR1 as FNHDT and CDR2 as SITEND (reference sequence). The chain's CDR3 is CASSIEDTNTEVFF. CDR3 bases read: TGTGCCAGCAGTATAGAGGACACAAACACA.